This TCR beta chain stems from a study of T cell responses to AZD1222 COVID-19 vaccine. Whole-study findings and limits: Repertoire sampling happened only post peak T cell response. It was only 6 or 7 AZD1222 recipients who were seropositive at baseline. Variant regions that are unmutated are reportedly the target of nearly half of spike-specific TCRs. White British people made up most donors, females outnumbered males, and clonal diversity was possibly underestimated.

Germline CDR1 SGHTA, CDR2 FQGNSA. The V gene end was trimmed by 5 bases and the J gene end by 3 bases; junction bases not matched to a gene: 3. This CDR3 has 15 residues. In the case of this clone: Its antigen is currently unknown.

The table came from immunoSEQ multiplex PCR; TCRdb's copy has only in-frame clones and leaves some out. The sample records 100,000 or so clones, around nine tenths being singletons. Here the sequenced sample was peripheral blood, taken on day 0 of AZD1222 vaccination. The chain carries TRBV7-2 and TRBJ2-1; TRBD2 aligns across 11 bases. This receptor was identified in an adult in good health. The CDR3 sequence: CASSITSGGYNEQFF. CDR3 bases: TGTGCCAGCAGCATAACTAGCGGGGGCTACAATGAGCAGTTCTTC. The full variable domain, completed using reference TRBV7-2 and TRBJ2-1, is GAGVSQSPSNKVTEKGKDVELRCDPISGHTALYWYRQSLGQGLEFLIYFQGNSAPDKSGLPSDRFSAERTGGSVSTLTIQRTQQEDSAVYLCASSITSGGYNEQFFGPGTRLTVL.